Presented here are 17 T cell receptor beta chains from one specimen sequenced in a study of blood T cell repertoires in COVID-19. Clones were read by immunoSEQ multiplex PCR, and TCRdb kept only the in-frame ones, dropping some. Of some 180,000 clones detected, approximately 86% appear once; the ten largest clones hold 4.5% to 6.5%. Sequencing used PBMCs or T cells enriched from blood (not recorded which). The receptors here all came from a woman in her sixties or seventies with acute COVID-19.

The chain is built from TRBV3-1 (or the pseudogene TRBV3-2) and TRBJ1-2, with 9 bases aligning to TRBD1. The V gene's germline CDR1 is LGHDT and CDR2 YNNKEL (reference sequence). The CDR3 length is 15 residues. The trim removed 3 bases at V and 6 bases at J, leaving 8 bases unmatched. The CDR3 DNA follows: TGTGCCAGCAGCCATTGGGACAGGGCATCGAATGGCTACACCTTC. This gives the protein CASSHWDRASNGYTF.

The rearrangement links TRBV5-8 to TRBJ1-2; D is possibly TRBD1 (5 bases). CDR3 length: 13 residues. The V gene lost 4 bases and the J gene lost 4 bases, with 11 bases spanning the gap. CDR1 SGHTS and CDR2 YDEGEE come from the germline V gene. DNA for the CDR3: TGTGCCAGCAGCCCCAGGGTGAGCTATGGCTACACCTTC. Protein sequence: CASSPRVSYGYTF.

This clone appeared many times. The V call is TRBV7-6, the J call TRBJ2-7; 8 nucleotides agree with TRBD1. This CDR3 has 15 residues. Germline CDR1 SGHVS, CDR2 FNYEAQ. Germline trimming cut 2 bases from V and 7 bases from J; bases unmatched to any gene: 10. The DNA for the CDR3 is TGTGCCAGCAGCTTATCTGCAGGGGGCGCGGATGAGCAGTACGTC. It encodes CASSLSAGGADEQYV.

The chain is built from TRBV5-6 and TRBJ2-7; 10 bases map to TRBD2. CDR1 is SGHDT, CDR2 YYEEEE, per germline. The CDR3 is made up of 14 amino acids. Unmatched junction bases numbered 8, after V lost 6 bases and J lost 5 bases. Here the CDR3 DNA reads TGTGCCAGCACGACTAGCGGGTTAGGTAACGAGCAGTACTTC. Protein product: CASTTSGLGNEQYF.

The chain links TRBV4-2 to TRBJ2-5, with D unresolved. The CDR3 consists of 13 residues. Trimming stripped 3 bases from V and 3 bases from J, with 8 bases between. Per germline, CDR1 LGHNA and CDR2 YNFKEQ. CDR3 in DNA: TGTGCCAGCAGCCACCGCCGGGAAGAGACCCAGTACTTC. Its translation: CASSHRREETQYF.

The genes are TRBV27 and TRBJ2-7; 8 nucleotides agree with TRBD1. V shed 3 bases, J shed 3 bases, and the junction held 4 bases outside the gene matches. From germline, CDR1 is MNHEY and CDR2 SMNVEV (reference sequence). This CDR3 has 14 residues. CDR3 sequence reads: CASSFSGQDYEQYF. The DNA for the CDR3 is TGTGCCAGCAGTTTTTCGGGACAGGACTACGAGCAGTACTTC.

This sequence joins TRBV12-3 or TRBV12-4 and TRBJ2-1; D is perhaps TRBD2 (5 bases). The CDR3 sequence is 12 residues long. V shed 6 bases and J shed 14 bases, with 17 bases lying between them. The CDR3 spells CASRAAAQRKFF. CDR3 nucleotides: TGTGCCAGCAGAGCGGCGGCCCAGAGGAAGTTCTTC.

This chain uses TRBV11-3 with TRBJ2-7; 9 nucleotides align to TRBD2. The germline CDR1 and CDR2 sequences are SGHNT and YENEEA. Trimming took 1 base from V and 4 from J; bases not matched to a gene: 5. The CDR3 loop spans 15 amino acids. The CDR3 protein is CASSLGAGGGYEQYF. The CDR3 nucleotides read TGTGCCAGCAGCTTAGGAGCGGGAGGAGGGTACGAGCAGTACTTC.

This clone was detected only once. The genes are TRBV27 and TRBJ2-5, with TRBD1 identical over 11 bases. Germline trimming cut 4 bases from V and 5 bases from J; bases unmatched to any gene: 9. The CDR3 sequence is 16 residues long. Germline V gene sequence: CDR1 MNHEY, CDR2 SMNVEV (reference sequence). CDR3 in DNA: TGTGCCAGCAGTTCCCCCCGGACAGGGGGCGGTGAGACCCAGTACTTC. Translation: CASSSPRTGGGETQYF.

This clone was counted once. The chain has TRBV6-2 or TRBV6-3 and TRBJ2-3; TRBD2 agrees at 7 bases. The V gene's germline CDR1 is MNHEY and CDR2 SVGEGT. V was pared by 3 bases and J by 3 bases, with 3 bases of the junction left unmatched. This CDR3 is built from 14 residues. CDR3 sequence reads: CASSYGTMTDTQYF. Here the CDR3 DNA reads TGTGCCAGCAGTTATGGGACTATGACAGATACGCAGTATTTT.

The chain employs TRBV24-1 and TRBJ1-2, with TRBD1 matching 7 bases. With 4 bases clipped from V and 4 bases from J, the junction kept 2 bases outside the gene matches. This CDR3 comprises 13 residues. Germline V gene sequence: CDR1 KGHDR, CDR2 SFDVKD. The CDR3 nucleotides are TGTGCCACCAGTGAGGGGACAGTCTATGGCTACACCTTC. This encodes CATSEGTVYGYTF.

This chain joins TRBV9 and TRBJ2-7; 10 bases agree with TRBD1. CDR1 and CDR2 from the germline V gene are SGDLS and YYNGEE. After removal of 6 bases from V and 3 bases from J, the junction contained 9 bases not matched to a gene. The CDR3 totals 15 residues. Here the CDR3 reads CASTRTGTGDYEQYF. The CDR3 nucleotides are TGTGCCAGCACGAGAACCGGGACAGGGGACTACGAGCAGTACTTC.

The count of this clone is one. V is TRBV15 and J is TRBJ1-1; D unresolved. Trimming pared 0 bases from V and 2 bases from J, leaving 7 bases between. The CDR3 is 14 amino acids. Germline values: CDR1 LNHNV, CDR2 YYDKDF (reference sequence). CDR3 sequence reads: CATSRDSGNTEAFF. Here the CDR3 DNA reads TGTGCCACCAGCAGAGATAGCGGAAACACTGAAGCTTTCTTT. Filled out from reference TRBV15 and TRBJ1-1, the complete variable domain reads DAMVIQNPRYQVTQFGKPVTLSCSQTLNHNVMYWYQQKSSQAPKLLFHYYDKDFNNEADTPDNFQSRRPNTSFCFLDIRSPGLGDTAMYLCATSRDSGNTEAFFGQGTRLTVV.

CDR3 sequence (DNA): TGTGCCAGCAGCTCGACAGGCTACGAGCAGTACTTC. Translation gives CASSSTGYEQYF. The chain is built from TRBV7-8 and TRBJ2-7, with a weak D call TRBD1 (6 bases). Germline V gives CDR1 SGHVS, CDR2 FQNEAQ. V was pared by 4 bases and J by 3 bases, with 7 bases between. The CDR3 is 12 residues long. The whole variable domain, filled in from reference TRBV7-8 and TRBJ2-7, reads GAGVSQSPRYKVAKRGQDVALRCDPISGHVSLFWYQQALGQGPEFLTYFQNEAQLDKSGLPSDRFFAERPEGSVSTLKIQRTQQEDSAVYLCASSSTGYEQYFGPGTRLTVT.

V and J are TRBV27 and TRBJ1-3; a possible D gene is TRBD1 (5 bases). The V end was cut by 6 bases, the J end by 3 bases, with 12 bases between. Germline assignment: CDR1 MNHEY and CDR2 SMNVEV (reference sequence). CDR3 size: 14 residues. CDR3 in amino acids: CASSHRGSGNTIYF. The CDR3 DNA is TGTGCCAGCAGCCATCGGGGGAGTGGAAACACCATATATTTT.

V and J are TRBV7-6 and TRBJ1-1; D not certain. Germline-derived CDR1 and CDR2 are SGHVS and FNYEAQ. V was shortened by 3 bases and J by 0 bases, with 5 bases between the two germline ends. This CDR3 spans 13 amino acids. As DNA, the CDR3 is TGTGCCAGCAGCTTTCAGATGAACACTGAAGCTTTCTTT. This encodes CASSFQMNTEAFF.

This sequence joins TRBV28 and TRBJ2-5; a weak D match, TRBD2 (6 bases). The ends were cut back, 7 bases at V and 5 bases at J, with 17 bases in the middle. The CDR3 is made up of 14 amino acids. Germline V gene sequence: CDR1 MDHEN, CDR2 SYDVKM. The CDR3 sequence is CASTRGTSRETQYF. In DNA form, the CDR3 reads TGTGCCAGCACCCGGGGCACTAGCCGGGAGACCCAGTACTTC. Using reference TRBV28 and TRBJ2-5 for the parts outside the CDR3, the full variable domain is DVKVTQSSRYLVKRTGEKVFLECVQDMDHENMFWYRQDPGLGLRLIYFSYDVKMKEKGDIPEGYSVSREKKERFSLILESASTNQTSMYLCASTRGTSRETQYFGPGTRLLVL.